What follows describes a single T cell receptor beta chain. The data were taken from a study of blood T cell repertoires in COVID-19. Whole-study context: Both acute and convalescent COVID-19 samples were obtained from the United States, Italy and Spain. PBMCs, B-cell-depleted T cells, or T cells were the source of the cDNA or gDNA that made up the material.

In the original processing: Researchers report that nucleated cell counts were estimated from reference gene primer amplification. Libraries were prepared by immunoSEQ multiplex PCR; TCRdb keeps only in-frame clonotypes and omits some of them. V, J and clone size are taken as reported in that table, and D and trimming were inferred from the DNA itself. The table shows more than 95,000 clones, with 81% occurring only once. The germline gives CDR1 SGHRS, CDR2 YFSETQ. V gave up 4 bases and J gave up 4 bases, with 8 bases separating them. The CDR3 consists of 13 residues. The chain is built from TRBV5-1 and TRBJ2-2, with D perhaps TRBD1 (5 bases). This receptor was obtained from a man at least 80 years old with acute or convalescent COVID-19. Sample: peripheral blood. The chain's CDR3 is CASSPQGTGELFF. The CDR3 DNA reads TGCGCCAGCAGCCCCCAGGGCACCGGGGAGCTGTTTTTT.